This T cell receptor (beta chain) derives from a study of shared clonotypes between healthy human individuals. Turning to the study itself: Contributing individuals were a couple of females and a few males aged 18 to 49.

The assay was immunoSEQ multiplex PCR, and TCRdb's table has in-frame clones only and misses some. The repertoire holds roughly 2.2 million clones, 80% to 95% seen once, with around 0.4% in the top ten. Of note for this clone: The antigen is undetermined. Other nucleotide sequences in the sample specify the same CDR3.

Study observations and caveats: Naive CD4 clonotype sharing across several donors was approximately 5%. Donors were few, which limited the genetic and exposure-history diversity represented. Compared with memory subsets, naive subsets generally had larger estimated richness.

The length of the CDR3 is 13 residues. The germline V and J ends were trimmed by 5 bases and 5 bases, with 9 bases remaining between them. The germline V gene encodes CDR1 SGHNT and CDR2 YENEEA. V and J are TRBV11-3 and TRBJ2-2; no clear D gene. This TCR was recovered from a man aged 18-30 years in good health. Some clones in this sample may be carry-over from other donors' samples. Source material: naive CD4+ T cells from PBMCs. Sample subset: CD45RA+ positively selected. This CDR3 is CASSPRRTGELFF. CDR3 in DNA: TGTGCCAGCAGCCCCCGTAGGACCGGGGAGCTGTTTTTT.